The clone carrying this T cell receptor beta chain was observed a few times. This record belongs to a study of cytomegalovirus exposure and HLA in healthy donors. Trimming took 4 bases from V and 5 from J; bases not matched to a gene: 10. The CDR3 runs to 15 residues. CDR1 and CDR2 (germline): SGHVS, FNYEAQ. PCR used 60 Vbeta primers and 13 Jbeta primers. This table comes from immunoSEQ multiplex PCR, and its TCRdb copy is limited to in-frame clones, with some not included. The sample consists of around 88,000 clones, approximately 72% of them appearing once. The V call is TRBV7-6, the J call TRBJ2-5, with 7 bases lining up with TRBD1. Specimen: PBMCs. The receptor was isolated from a woman aged 40 to 55 in good health and CMV-seropositive. Here the CDR3 reads CASSYTTGPGETQYF. Written as DNA, the CDR3 is TGTGCCAGCAGCTACACGACAGGGCCCGGGGAGACCCAGTACTTC.